Listed below are T cell receptor beta chains from one sample, sequenced in a study of T-cell reconstitution after alpha-beta-depleted transplantation in children. TCRdb passed the PCR reads through MiXCR, listing each CDR3 protein once. The sample lists about 980,000 distinct CDR3 sequences; under 30% were seen once. Source: PBMCs, mostly from graft donor cells, taken 360 days after TCRalphabeta/CD19-depleted stem cell transplant. These receptors came from a boy under three years old who had a stem cell transplant for SCID, so the T cells may come from the graft donor. Each CDR3 is given with its conserved first and last residue. Fields, in order: CDR3 protein, CDR3 DNA, CDR3 length, clone size, D gene, J gene, V gene. D genes are given only for firm matches. Only some rows state a clone size, as once, few, many or a class for expanded clones.

CDR3: CASSPQWYEQYF
DNA: TGTGCCAGCAGCCCTCAGTGGTACGAGCAGTACTTC
length: 12
size: .
D: .
J: TRBJ2-7
V: TRBV14

CDR3: CASSHMGQGVDTQYF
DNA: TGCGCCAGCAGCCACATGGGGCAGGGAGTAGATACGCAGTATTTT
length: 15
size: few
D: .
J: TRBJ2-3
V: TRBV4-1

CDR3: CASSKQSPSGANVLTF
DNA: TGTGCCAGCAGCAAACAGAGCCCCTCTGGGGCCAACGTCCTGACTTTC
length: 16
size: few
D: .
J: TRBJ2-6
V: TRBV7-2

CDR3: CSARYEYGYTF
DNA: TGCAGTGCTAGATACGAGTATGGCTACACCTTC
length: 11
size: few
D: .
J: TRBJ1-2
V: TRBV20-1

CDR3: CSARPDRVGYEQYF
DNA: TGCAGTGCTAGACCTGACAGGGTTGGTTACGAGCAGTACTTC
length: 14
size: few
D: TRBD1
J: TRBJ2-7
V: TRBV20-1

CDR3: CSARRDSTNYGYTF
DNA: TGCAGTGCTCGGCGGGACAGTACTAACTATGGCTACACCTTC
length: 14
size: .
D: TRBD1
J: TRBJ1-2
V: TRBV20-1

CDR3: CASSPMGQGGTTDTQYF
DNA: TGTGCCAGCTCACCAATGGGACAGGGAGGTACCACAGATACGCAGTATTTT
length: 17
size: .
D: TRBD1
J: TRBJ2-3
V: TRBV18

CDR3: CASSTLASSYNEQFF
DNA: TGTGCCAGCAGCACCCTAGCGAGCTCCTACAATGAGCAGTTCTTC
length: 15
size: .
D: .
J: TRBJ2-1
V: TRBV7-8

CDR3: CAISDLRGRTSGNTIYF
DNA: TGTGCCATCAGTGATTTGAGAGGACGGACGTCTGGAAACACCATATATTTT
length: 17
size: .
D: .
J: TRBJ1-3
V: TRBV10-3

CDR3: CASSLGPWGYTF
DNA: TGTGCCAGCAGCTTAGGACCTTGGGGCTACACCTTC
length: 12
size: many
D: .
J: TRBJ1-2
V: TRBV13

CDR3: CASSLQVQTGELFF
DNA: TGTGCCAGCAGTTTGCAGGTTCAGACCGGGGAGCTGTTTTTT
length: 14
size: few
D: .
J: TRBJ2-2
V: TRBV12-3/TRBV12-4

CDR3: CASSQGTSRSYNEQFF
DNA: TGCGCCAGCAGCCAAGGGACTAGCCGTTCCTACAATGAGCAGTTCTTC
length: 16
size: .
D: TRBD2
J: TRBJ2-1
V: TRBV4-3

CDR3: CASSLVLAGGPQETQYF
DNA: TGTGCCAGCAGCTTAGTACTAGCGGGGGGCCCTCAAGAGACCCAGTACTTC
length: 17
size: few
D: TRBD2
J: TRBJ2-5
V: TRBV7-9

CDR3: CASSQSVGQGSPLHF
DNA: TGTGCCAGCAGCCAAAGCGTGGGACAGGGGTCACCCCTCCACTTT
length: 15
size: few
D: TRBD1
J: TRBJ1-6
V: TRBV3-1

CDR3: CASSSGVDETQYF
DNA: TGCGCCAGCAGCTCGGGAGTAGATGAGACCCAGTACTTC
length: 13
size: few
D: .
J: TRBJ2-5
V: TRBV5-1

CDR3: CATGDRQETQYF
DNA: TGTGCCACAGGGGACAGACAAGAGACCCAGTACTTC
length: 12
size: .
D: TRBD1
J: TRBJ2-5
V: TRBV10-3

CDR3: CASSAINTGTGLYNEQFF
DNA: TGCGCCAGCAGCGCCATAAACACCGGGACAGGGCTCTACAATGAGCAGTTCTTC
length: 18
size: .
D: TRBD1
J: TRBJ2-1
V: TRBV5-1

CDR3: CASLTSGGAKTQYF
DNA: TGTGCCAGCTTGACTAGCGGGGGGGCGAAGACCCAGTACTTC
length: 14
size: .
D: TRBD2
J: TRBJ2-5
V: TRBV6-1